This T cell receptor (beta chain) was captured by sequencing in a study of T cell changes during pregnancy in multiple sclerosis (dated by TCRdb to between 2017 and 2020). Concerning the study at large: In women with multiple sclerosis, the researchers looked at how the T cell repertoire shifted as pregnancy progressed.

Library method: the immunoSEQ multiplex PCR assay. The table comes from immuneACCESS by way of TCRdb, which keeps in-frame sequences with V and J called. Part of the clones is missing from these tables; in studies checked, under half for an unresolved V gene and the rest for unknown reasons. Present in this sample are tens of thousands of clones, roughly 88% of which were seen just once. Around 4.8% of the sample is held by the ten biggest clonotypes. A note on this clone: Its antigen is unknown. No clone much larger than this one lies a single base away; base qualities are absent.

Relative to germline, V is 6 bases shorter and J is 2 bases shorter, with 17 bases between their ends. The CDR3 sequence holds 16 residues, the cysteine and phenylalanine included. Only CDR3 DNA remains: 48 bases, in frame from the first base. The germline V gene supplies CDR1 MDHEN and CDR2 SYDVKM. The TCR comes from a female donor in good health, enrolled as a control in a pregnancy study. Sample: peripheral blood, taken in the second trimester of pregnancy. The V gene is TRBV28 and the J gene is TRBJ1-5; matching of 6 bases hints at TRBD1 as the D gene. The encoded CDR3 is CASRGGGGKGNQPQHF. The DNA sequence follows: TGTGCCAGCAGGGGAGGGGGAGGGAAGGGCAATCAGCCCCAGCATTTT.